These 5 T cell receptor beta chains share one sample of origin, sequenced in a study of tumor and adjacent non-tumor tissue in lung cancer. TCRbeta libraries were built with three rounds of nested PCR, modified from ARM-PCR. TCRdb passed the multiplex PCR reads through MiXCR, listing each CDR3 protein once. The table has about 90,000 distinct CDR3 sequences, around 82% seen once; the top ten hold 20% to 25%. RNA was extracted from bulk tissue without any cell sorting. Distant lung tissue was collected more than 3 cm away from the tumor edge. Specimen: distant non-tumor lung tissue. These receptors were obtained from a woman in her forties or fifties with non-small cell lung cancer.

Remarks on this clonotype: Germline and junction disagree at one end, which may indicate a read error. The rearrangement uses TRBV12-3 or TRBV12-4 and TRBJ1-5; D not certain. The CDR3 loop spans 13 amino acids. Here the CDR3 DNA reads TGTGCCAGCAGTCTGACCCGCAATCTGCCCCAACATTTT. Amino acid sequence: CASSLTRNLPQHF.

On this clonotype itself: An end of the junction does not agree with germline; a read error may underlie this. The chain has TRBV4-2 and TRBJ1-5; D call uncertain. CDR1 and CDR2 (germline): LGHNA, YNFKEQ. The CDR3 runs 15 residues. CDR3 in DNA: TGTGCGAGCAGCCAGGAAGAGGGAAGCAATCAGCCCCAGCATTTT. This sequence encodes CASSQEEGSNQPQHF.

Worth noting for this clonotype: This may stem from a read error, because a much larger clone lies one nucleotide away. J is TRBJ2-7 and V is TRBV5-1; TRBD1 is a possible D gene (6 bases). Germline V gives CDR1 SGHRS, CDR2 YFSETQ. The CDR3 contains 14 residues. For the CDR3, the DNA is TGCGCCAGCAGCGAAGATGGACAGAGCTACGTGCAGTACTTC. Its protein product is CASSEDGQSYVQYF.

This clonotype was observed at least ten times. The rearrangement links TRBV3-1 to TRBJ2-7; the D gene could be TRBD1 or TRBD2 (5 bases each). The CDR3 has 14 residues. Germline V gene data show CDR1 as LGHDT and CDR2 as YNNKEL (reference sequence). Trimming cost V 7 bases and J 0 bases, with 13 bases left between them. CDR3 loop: CASTPGRSSYEQYF. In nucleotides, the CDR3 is TGTGCCAGCACCCCGGGACGGTCCTCCTACGAGCAGTACTTC.

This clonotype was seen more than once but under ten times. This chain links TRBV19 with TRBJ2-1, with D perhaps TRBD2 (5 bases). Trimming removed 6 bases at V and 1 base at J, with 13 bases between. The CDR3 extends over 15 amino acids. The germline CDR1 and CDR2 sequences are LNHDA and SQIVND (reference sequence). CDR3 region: CASRRAESSYNEQFF. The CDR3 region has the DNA TGTGCCAGTAGGAGGGCCGAAAGTTCCTACAATGAGCAGTTCTTC.